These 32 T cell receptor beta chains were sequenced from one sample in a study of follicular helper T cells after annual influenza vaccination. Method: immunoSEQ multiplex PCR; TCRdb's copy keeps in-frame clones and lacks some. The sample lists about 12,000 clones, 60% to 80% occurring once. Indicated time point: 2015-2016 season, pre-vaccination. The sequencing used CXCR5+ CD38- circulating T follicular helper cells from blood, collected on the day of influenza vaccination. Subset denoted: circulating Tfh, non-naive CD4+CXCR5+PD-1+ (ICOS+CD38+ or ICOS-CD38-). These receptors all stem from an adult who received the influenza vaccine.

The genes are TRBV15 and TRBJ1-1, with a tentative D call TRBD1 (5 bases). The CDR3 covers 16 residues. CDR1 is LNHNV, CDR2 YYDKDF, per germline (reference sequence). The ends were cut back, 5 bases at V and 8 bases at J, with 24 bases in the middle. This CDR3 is CATSPGRGGVGREAFF. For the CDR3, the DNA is TGTGCCACCAGCCCAGGACGGGGGGGGGTAGGTCGGGAAGCTTTCTTT. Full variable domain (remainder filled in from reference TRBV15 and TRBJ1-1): DAMVIQNPRYQVTQFGKPVTLSCSQTLNHNVMYWYQQKSSQAPKLLFHYYDKDFNNEADTPDNFQSRRPNTSFCFLDIRSPGLGDTAMYLCATSPGRGGVGREAFFGQGTRLTVV.

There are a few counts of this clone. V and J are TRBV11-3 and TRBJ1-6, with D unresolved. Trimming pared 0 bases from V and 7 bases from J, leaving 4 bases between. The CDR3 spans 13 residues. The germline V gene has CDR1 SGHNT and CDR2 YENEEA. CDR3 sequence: CASSLDQNSPLHF. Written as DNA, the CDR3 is TGTGCCAGCAGCTTAGATCAGAATTCACCCCTCCACTTT.

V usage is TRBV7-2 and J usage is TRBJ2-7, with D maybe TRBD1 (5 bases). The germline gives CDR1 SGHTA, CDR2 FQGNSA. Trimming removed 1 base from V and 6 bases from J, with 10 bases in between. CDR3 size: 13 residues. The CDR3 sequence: CASSLESGLEQYF. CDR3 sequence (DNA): TGTGCCAGCAGCTTAGAGTCAGGGCTCGAGCAGTACTTC. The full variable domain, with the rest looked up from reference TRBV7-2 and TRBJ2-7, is GAGVSQSPSNKVTEKGKDVELRCDPISGHTALYWYRQSLGQGLEFLIYFQGNSAPDKSGLPSDRFSAERTGGSVSTLTIQRTQQEDSAVYLCASSLESGLEQYFGPGTRLTVT.

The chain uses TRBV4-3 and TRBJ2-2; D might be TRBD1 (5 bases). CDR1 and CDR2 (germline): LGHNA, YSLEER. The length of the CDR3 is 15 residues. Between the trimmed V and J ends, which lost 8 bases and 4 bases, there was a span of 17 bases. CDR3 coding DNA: TGCGCCAGCCGACCCGGTACAGGCCGCACCGGGGAGCTGTTTTTT. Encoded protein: CASRPGTGRTGELFF.

This CDR3 is CASSITLGTGELFF. DNA of the CDR3: TGTGCCAGCAGCATTACTTTGGGCACCGGGGAGCTGTTTTTT. The V gene is TRBV7-2, the J gene TRBJ2-2; D unclear. Looked up from germline, CDR1 is SGHTA and CDR2 is FQGNSA. This CDR3 comprises 14 residues. V was shortened by 5 bases and J by 4 bases, with 11 bases between the two germline ends.

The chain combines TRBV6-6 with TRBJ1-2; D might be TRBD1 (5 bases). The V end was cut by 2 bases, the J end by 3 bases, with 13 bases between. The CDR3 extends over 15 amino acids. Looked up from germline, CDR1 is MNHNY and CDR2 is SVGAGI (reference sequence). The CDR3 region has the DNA TGTGCCAGCAGTTACCGCTACCAGACAGACTATGGCTACACCTTC. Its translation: CASSYRYQTDYGYTF.

The CDR3 reads CASSELLPYNSPLHF. The CDR3, as DNA: TGTGCCAGCAGTGAACTTCTTCCATATAATTCACCCCTCCACTTT. This chain links TRBV2 with TRBJ1-6, with D hard to call. The CDR3 is 15 residues long. The V and J ends lost 2 bases and 4 bases respectively, with 9 bases between them. Germline V lookup: CDR1 SNHLY, CDR2 FYNNEI.

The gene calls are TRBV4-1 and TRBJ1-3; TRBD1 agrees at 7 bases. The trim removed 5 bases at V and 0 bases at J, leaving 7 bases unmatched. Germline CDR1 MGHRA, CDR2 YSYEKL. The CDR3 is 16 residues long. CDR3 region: CASSRGQRNSGNTIYF. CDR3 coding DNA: TGCGCCAGCAGCAGGGGGCAAAGGAACTCTGGAAACACCATATATTTT.

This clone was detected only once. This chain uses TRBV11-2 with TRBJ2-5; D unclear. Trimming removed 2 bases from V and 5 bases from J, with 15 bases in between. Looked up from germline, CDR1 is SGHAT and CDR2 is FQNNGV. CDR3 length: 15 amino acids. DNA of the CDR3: TGTGCCAGCAGCTTACTTTCGCTGGTTTATGAGACCCAGTACTTC. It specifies CASSLLSLVYETQYF.

CDR3 nucleotides: TGTGCCAGCACCCCGGGTGGTAACTATGGCTACACCTTC. It encodes CASTPGGNYGYTF. The chain uses TRBV7-2 and TRBJ1-2; no definite D call. Trimming pared 7 bases from V and 1 base from J, leaving 10 bases between. The CDR3 consists of 13 residues. Per germline, CDR1 SGHTA and CDR2 FQGNSA.

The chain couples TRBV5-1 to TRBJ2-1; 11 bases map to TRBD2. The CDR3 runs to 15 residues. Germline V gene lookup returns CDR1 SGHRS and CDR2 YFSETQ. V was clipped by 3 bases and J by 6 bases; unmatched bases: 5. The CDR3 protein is CASSSGLAGSNEQFF. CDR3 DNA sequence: TGCGCCAGCAGCTCCGGACTAGCGGGCTCCAATGAGCAGTTCTTC.

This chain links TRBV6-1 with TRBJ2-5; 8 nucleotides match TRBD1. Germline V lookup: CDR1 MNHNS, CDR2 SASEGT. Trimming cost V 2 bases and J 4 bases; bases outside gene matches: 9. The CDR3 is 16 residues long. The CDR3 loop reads CASSERIGQGVETQYF. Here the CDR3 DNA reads TGTGCCAGCAGTGAAAGGATTGGACAGGGTGTAGAGACCCAGTACTTC.

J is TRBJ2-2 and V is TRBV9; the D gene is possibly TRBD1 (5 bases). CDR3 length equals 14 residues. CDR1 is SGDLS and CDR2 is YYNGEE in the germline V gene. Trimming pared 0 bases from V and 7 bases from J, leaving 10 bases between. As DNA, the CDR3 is TGTGCCAGCAGCGTAGCTGTAGGGGTCGGGGAGCTGTTTTTT. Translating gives CASSVAVGVGELFF. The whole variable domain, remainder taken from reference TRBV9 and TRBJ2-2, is DSGVTQTPKHLITATGQRVTLRCSPRSGDLSVYWYQQSLDQGLQFLIQYYNGEERAKGNILERFSAQQFPDLHSELNLSSLELGDSALYFCASSVAVGVGELFFGEGSRLTVL.

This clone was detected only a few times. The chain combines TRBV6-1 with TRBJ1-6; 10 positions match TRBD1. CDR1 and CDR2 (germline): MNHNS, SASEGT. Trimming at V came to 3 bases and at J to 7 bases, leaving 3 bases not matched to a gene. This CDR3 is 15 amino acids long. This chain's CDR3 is CASSDQGQGNSPLHF. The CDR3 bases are TGTGCCAGCAGTGACCAGGGACAGGGGAATTCACCCCTCCACTTT.

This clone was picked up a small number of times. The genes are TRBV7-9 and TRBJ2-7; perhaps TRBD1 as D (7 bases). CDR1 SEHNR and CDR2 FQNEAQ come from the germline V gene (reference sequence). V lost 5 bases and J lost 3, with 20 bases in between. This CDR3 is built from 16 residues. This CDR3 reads CASSKGSGQDYYEQYF. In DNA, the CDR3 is TGTGCCAGCAGCAAAGGGTCCGGACAGGACTACTACGAGCAGTACTTC.

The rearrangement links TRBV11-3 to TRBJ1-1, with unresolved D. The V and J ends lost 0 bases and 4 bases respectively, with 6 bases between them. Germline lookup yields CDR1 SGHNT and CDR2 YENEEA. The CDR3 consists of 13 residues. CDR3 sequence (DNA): TGTGCCAGCAGCTTAGAGGTCGGCACTGAAGCTTTCTTT. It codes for CASSLEVGTEAFF.

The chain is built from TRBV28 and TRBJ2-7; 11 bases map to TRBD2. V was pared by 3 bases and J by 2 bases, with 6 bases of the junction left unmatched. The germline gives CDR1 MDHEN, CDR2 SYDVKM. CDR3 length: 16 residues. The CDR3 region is CASSLGNSGGAYEQYF. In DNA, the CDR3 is TGTGCCAGCAGTTTGGGGAATAGCGGGGGGGCCTACGAGCAGTACTTC.

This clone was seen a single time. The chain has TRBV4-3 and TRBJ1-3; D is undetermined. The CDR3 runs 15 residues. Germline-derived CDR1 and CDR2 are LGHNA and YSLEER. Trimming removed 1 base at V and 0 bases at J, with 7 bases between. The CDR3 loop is CASSQARYSGNTIYF. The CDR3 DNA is TGCGCCAGCAGCCAAGCGAGGTACTCTGGAAACACCATATATTTT.

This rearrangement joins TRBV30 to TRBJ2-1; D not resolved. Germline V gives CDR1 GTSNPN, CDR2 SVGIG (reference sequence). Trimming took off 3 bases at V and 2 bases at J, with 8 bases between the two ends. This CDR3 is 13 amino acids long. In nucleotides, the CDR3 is TGTGCCTGGAGCCGGACGGCCTACAATGAGCAGTTCTTC. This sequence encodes CAWSRTAYNEQFF.

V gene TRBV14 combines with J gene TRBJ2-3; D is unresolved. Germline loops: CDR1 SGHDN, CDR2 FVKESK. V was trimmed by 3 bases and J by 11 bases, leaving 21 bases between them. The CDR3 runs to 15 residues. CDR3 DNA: TGTGCCAGCAGCCAGGACCAATACTGGGGAACACTGCAGTATTTT. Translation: CASSQDQYWGTLQYF. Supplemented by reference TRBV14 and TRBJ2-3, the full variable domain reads EAGVTQFPSHSVIEKGQTVTLRCDPISGHDNLYWYRRVMGKEIKFLLHFVKESKQDESGMPNNRFLAERTGGTYSTLKVQPAELEDSGVYFCASSQDQYWGTLQYFGPGTRLTVL.

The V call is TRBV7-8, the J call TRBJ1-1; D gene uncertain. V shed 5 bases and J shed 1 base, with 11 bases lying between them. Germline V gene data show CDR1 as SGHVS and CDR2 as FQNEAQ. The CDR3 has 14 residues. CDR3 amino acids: CASSVWTGNTEAFF. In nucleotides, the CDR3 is TGTGCCAGCAGCGTTTGGACGGGGAACACTGAAGCTTTCTTT.

CDR3 bases: TGTGCCAGCAGTTTCACAGGGTGGAACACTGAAGCTTTCTTT. Protein: CASSFTGWNTEAFF. V and J are TRBV27 and TRBJ1-1; TRBD1 is a possible D gene (6 bases). Germline V gives CDR1 MNHEY, CDR2 SMNVEV (reference sequence). This CDR3 is 14 amino acids long. V was shortened by 3 bases and J by 1 base, with 9 bases between the two germline ends.

For the CDR3, the DNA is TGTGCCAGTAGTATTAGCGGCGCCACCTACAATGAGCAGTTCTTC. Its translation: CASSISGATYNEQFF. This rearrangement joins TRBV19 to TRBJ2-1; D is perhaps TRBD2 (6 bases). The germline V gene has CDR1 LNHDA and CDR2 SQIVND (reference sequence). The CDR3 runs 15 residues. The ends were cut back, 3 bases at V and 2 bases at J, with 11 bases in the middle.

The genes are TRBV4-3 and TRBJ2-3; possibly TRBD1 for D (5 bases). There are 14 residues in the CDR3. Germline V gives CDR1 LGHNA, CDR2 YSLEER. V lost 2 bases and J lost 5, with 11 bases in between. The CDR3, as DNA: TGCGCCAGCAGCCAAAACCCCAGGGAAGATACGCAGTATTTT. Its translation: CASSQNPREDTQYF.

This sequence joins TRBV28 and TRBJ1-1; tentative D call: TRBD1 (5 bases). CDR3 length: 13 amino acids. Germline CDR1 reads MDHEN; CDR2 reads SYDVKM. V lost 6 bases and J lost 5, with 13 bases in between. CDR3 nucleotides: TGTGCCAGCAGAGGCGGGGGTTGGACTGAAGCTTTCTTT. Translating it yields CASRGGGWTEAFF.

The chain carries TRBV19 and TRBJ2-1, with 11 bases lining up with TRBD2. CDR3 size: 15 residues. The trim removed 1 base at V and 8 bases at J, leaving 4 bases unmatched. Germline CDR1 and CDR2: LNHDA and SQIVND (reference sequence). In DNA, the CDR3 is TGTGCCAGTAGTATAGTAGCGGGGGGGCGTCATGAGCAGTTCTTC. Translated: CASSIVAGGRHEQFF.

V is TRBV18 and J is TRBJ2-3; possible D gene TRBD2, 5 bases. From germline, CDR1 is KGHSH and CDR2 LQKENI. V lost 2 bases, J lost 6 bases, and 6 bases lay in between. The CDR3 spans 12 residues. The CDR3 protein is CASSPWEDTQYF. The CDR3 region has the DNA TGTGCCAGCTCACCATGGGAGGATACGCAGTATTTT.

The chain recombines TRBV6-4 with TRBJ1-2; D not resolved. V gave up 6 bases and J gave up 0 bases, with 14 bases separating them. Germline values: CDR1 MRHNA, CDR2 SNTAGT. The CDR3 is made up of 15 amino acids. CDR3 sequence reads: CASSQDRRANYGYTF. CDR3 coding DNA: TGTGCCAGCAGCCAGGACCGACGAGCTAACTATGGCTACACCTTC.

This CDR3 is CASSQDSGRNTQYF. CDR3 coding DNA: TGCGCCAGCAGCCAAGACTCCGGACGAAATACGCAGTATTTT. The rearrangement joins TRBV4-3 to TRBJ2-3; D remains unclear. The CDR3 spans 14 residues. Between the trimmed V and J ends, which lost 0 bases and 7 bases, there was a span of 11 bases. Germline V gives CDR1 LGHNA, CDR2 YSLEER.

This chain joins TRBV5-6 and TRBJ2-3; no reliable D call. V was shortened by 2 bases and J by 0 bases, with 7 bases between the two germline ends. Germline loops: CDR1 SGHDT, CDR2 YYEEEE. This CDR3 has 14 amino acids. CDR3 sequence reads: CASSFRSSTDTQYF. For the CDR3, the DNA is TGTGCCAGCAGCTTCCGGAGTAGCACAGATACGCAGTATTTT.

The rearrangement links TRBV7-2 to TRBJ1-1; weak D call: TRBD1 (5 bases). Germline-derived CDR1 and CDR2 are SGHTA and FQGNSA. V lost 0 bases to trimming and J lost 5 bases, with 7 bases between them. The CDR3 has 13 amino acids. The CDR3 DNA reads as TGTGCCAGCAGCTTAGCGTGGGGGACTGAAGCTTTCTTT. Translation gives CASSLAWGTEAFF.

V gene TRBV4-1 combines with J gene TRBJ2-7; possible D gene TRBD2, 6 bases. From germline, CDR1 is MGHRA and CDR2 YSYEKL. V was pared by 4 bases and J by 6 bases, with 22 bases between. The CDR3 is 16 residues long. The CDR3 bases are TGCGCCAGCAGCCTTCAGTCATTAGCGGAGGGGACCGAGCAGTACTTC. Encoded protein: CASSLQSLAEGTEQYF.